This T cell receptor beta chain came from a study of T cells in Graves' hyperthyroidism and ophthalmopathy. Whole-study results and caveats: Patients with ophthalmopathy were separated from those with stable hyperthyroidism by a 13 V-J model. Blood held most thyroid clonotypes expanded above 0.001 frequency.

This clonotype showed up many times. Its antigen is unknown. The CDR3 has 16 residues. From germline, CDR1 is SGHVS and CDR2 FNYEAQ. Trimming removed 4 bases from V and 1 base from J, with 17 bases in between. Researchers took RNA transcripts and amplified the TCR beta CDR3 regions from them. The TCR CDR3 was amplified in a first-round RT-PCR using the HTBI primer set. A single record per CDR3 protein comes from TCRdb applying MiXCR to the multiplex PCR reads. The sample includes around 500,000 distinct CDR3 sequences, roughly an eighth of them seen just once. The V call is TRBV7-6, the J call TRBJ2-7; tentative D call: TRBD1 (6 bases). Sequenced material: blood. The TCR sequence derives from a woman younger than 35 with Graves' hyperthyroidism. The DNA for the CDR3 is TGTGCCAGCAGCTACACAGGGTCTTCTCGATCCTACGAGCAGTACTTC. Amino acids: CASSYTGSSRSYEQYF. Looking up the rest from reference TRBV7-6 and TRBJ2-7 gives the full variable domain: GAGVSQSPRYKVTKRGQDVALRCDPISGHVSLYWYRQALGQGPEFLTYFNYEAQQDKSGLPNDRFSAERPEGSISTLTIQRTEQRDSAMYRCASSYTGSSRSYEQYFGPGTRLTVT.